This T cell receptor (beta chain) appears in the sequencing data of a study of memory B cells and T cells in multiple sclerosis (dated by TCRdb to about 2018). With respect to the entire study: The study compared TCR beta repertoires of autoproliferating peripheral T cells with brain lesion-infiltrating T cells in multiple sclerosis patients. A couple of multiple sclerosis patients were included in the TCR sequencing because brain lesions obtained at autopsy or brain-infiltrating cells obtained from biopsy were available for them. Results the study describes overall, beyond this receptor: Clone-set sizes differed between compartments, which influenced counts of shared clonotypes and required normalization.

About this clone itself: Its antigen is currently not known. No base quality values were provided; no much bigger clone lies one nucleotide off.

From the cysteine through the phenylalanine, the CDR3 covers 15 amino acids. Only the CDR3 part of the read is kept: 45 bases, read in frame from the first base. The germline V gene sets CDR1 to MNHNS and CDR2 to SASEGT. Trimming leaves V shorter by 1 base and J shorter by 4 bases, with the junction holding 3 bases beyond the gene matches. Genomic DNA was extracted, and the immunoSEQ Platform was used to amplify TCRbeta CDR3 regions from that DNA. The immunoSEQ assay combined multiplex PCR with high-throughput sequencing and a vendor bioinformatics pipeline. In the paper's pipeline: Non-productive sequences and CDR3s under 4 amino acids long were removed, and the clonotype frequencies in each sample were recalculated. In immunoSEQ Analyzer 2.0, a clonotype counted as shared when the CDR3 amino acid, V gene and J gene sequences were identical. To normalize repertoire overlap, the number of shared clonotypes was divided by the product of the two clone-set sizes and multiplied by 1000 to give arbitrary units. TCRdb holds this immuneACCESS table with in-frame rearrangements only. Some clones are missing; in checked studies, unresolved V genes explain under half, and the rest has no known cause. V and J calls and clone size are copied from that table; D and trimming were computed from the DNA. Present in this sample are 25,000 to 35,000 clones, about 82% of which were seen just once. Jointly, the top ten make up less than 3.5% of the sample.

Autoproliferating (CFSEdim) and non-proliferating (CFSEhi) T cell fractions were sequenced separately after stimulus-free culture of CFSE-labeled PBMCs. Altogether, roughly 5x10^7 CFSE-labeled PBMCs were kept in culture for 6 to 8 days with no stimulus, after which the replicate wells were combined. PBMCs were labeled with roughly 0.45 uM CFSE and were cultured without exogenous stimuli in serum-free AIM-V medium. PBMCs were obtained by Ficoll density gradient centrifugation and kept cryopreserved until use. Using a FACSAria III, live 7-AAD-negative cells were sorted, then washed with PBS and stored frozen at -80 degrees C as dry pellets.

The TCR sequence derives from a human donor with multiple sclerosis. The sample comprised PBMCs from blood kept in culture. The chain links TRBV6-1 with TRBJ2-2, and 7 junction bases match TRBD2. CDR3 sequence: CASSEGLAGTGELFF. The base sequence is TGTGCCAGCAGTGAAGGACTAGCAGGCACCGGGGAGCTGTTTTTT.